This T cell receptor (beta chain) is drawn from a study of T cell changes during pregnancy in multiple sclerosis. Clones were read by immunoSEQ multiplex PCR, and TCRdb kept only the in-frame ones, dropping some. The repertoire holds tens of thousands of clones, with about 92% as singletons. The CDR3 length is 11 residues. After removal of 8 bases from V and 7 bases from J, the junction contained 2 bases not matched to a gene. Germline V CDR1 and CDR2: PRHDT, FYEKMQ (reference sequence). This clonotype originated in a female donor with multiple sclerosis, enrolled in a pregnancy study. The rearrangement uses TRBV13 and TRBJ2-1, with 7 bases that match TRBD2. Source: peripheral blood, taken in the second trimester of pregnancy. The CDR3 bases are TGTGCCAGCGGGGAGGGGAATGAGCAGTTCTTC. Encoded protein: CASGEGNEQFF.